This T cell receptor (beta chain) was obtained from a study of shared clonotypes between healthy human individuals. Looking at the study overall: Three CD4 naive, three CD4 memory, two CD8 naive and one CD8 memory plate were used per donor.

Findings and limits, study-wide: Non-shared clonotypes displayed generation probabilities falling below those of clonotypes present in all four donors.

Comment on this clone: Antigen unknown.

The CDR3 has 14 amino acids. V shed 6 bases and J shed 0 bases, with 12 bases lying between them. Germline values: CDR1 MNHNS, CDR2 SASEGT. Method: immunoSEQ multiplex PCR; TCRdb's copy keeps in-frame clones and lacks some. The sample yields about 690,000 clones, less than 95% seen once. This chain links TRBV6-1 with TRBJ2-7, with a tentative D call TRBD2 (6 bases). Sequences were obtained from memory CD8+ T cells from PBMCs. Subset meaning: CD45RO+ cells pooled with CCR7-negative TemRA cells. The source of this sequence is a man between 18 and 35 years old in good health. Some clones in this sample may be carry-over from other donors' samples. The CDR3 DNA is TGTGCCAGCAGCGGCGGGAAATACTCCTACGAGCAGTACTTC. It encodes CASSGGKYSYEQYF.